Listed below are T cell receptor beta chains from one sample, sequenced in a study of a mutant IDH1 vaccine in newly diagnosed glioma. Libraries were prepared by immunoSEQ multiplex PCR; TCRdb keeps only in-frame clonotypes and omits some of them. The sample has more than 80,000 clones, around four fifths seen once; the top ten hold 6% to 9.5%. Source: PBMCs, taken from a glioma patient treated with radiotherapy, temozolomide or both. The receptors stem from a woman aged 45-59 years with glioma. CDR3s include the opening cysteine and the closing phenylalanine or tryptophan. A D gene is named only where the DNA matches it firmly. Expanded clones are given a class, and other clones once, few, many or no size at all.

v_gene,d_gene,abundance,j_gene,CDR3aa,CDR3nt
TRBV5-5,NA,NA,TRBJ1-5,CASSLVQGNQPQHF,TGTGCCAGCAGCTTGGTCCAGGGGAATCAGCCCCAGCATTTT
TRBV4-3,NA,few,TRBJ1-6,CASSQDDGLSSYNSPLHF,TGCGCCAGCAGCCAAGATGACGGCCTGAGCTCCTATAATTCACCCCTCCACTTT
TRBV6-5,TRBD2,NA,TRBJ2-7,CASSYGSGGVYEQYF,TGTGCCAGCAGTTACGGGAGCGGGGGGGTCTACGAGCAGTACTTC
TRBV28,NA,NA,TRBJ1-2,CASSAGNNYGYTF,TGTGCCAGCAGTGCAGGAAATAACTATGGCTACACCTTC
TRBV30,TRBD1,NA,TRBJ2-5,CAWSQGQGAKETQYF,TGTGCCTGGAGCCAAGGACAGGGGGCTAAAGAGACCCAGTACTTC
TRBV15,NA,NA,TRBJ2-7,CATSRVDSYEQYF,TGTGCCACCAGCAGAGTAGACAGCTACGAGCAGTACTTC
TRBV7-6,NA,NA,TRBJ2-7,CASSSPTSSYEQYF,TGTGCCAGCAGCTCCCCCACTTCCTCCTACGAGCAGTACTTC
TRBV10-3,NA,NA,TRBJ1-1,CAISESTGLEAFF,TGTGCCATCAGTGAGTCTACAGGGCTTGAAGCTTTCTTT
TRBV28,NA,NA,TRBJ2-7,CASRPRPPGYEQYF,TGTGCCAGCAGACCCCGTCCGCCAGGCTACGAGCAGTACTTC
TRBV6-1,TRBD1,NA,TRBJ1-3,CASNQGTASGNTIYF,TGTGCCAGCAACCAAGGGACAGCGTCTGGAAACACCATATATTTT
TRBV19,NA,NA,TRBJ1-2,CASSRSENYGYTF,TGTGCCAGTAGTAGGTCCGAGAACTATGGCTACACCTTC
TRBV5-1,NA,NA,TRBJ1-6,CASSLATVQDSPLHF,TGCGCCAGCAGCTTGGCCACAGTTCAGGATTCACCCCTCCACTTT
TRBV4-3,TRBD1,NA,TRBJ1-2,CASSQDEAGGIYGYTF,TGCGCCAGCAGCCAAGATGAGGCAGGGGGTATCTATGGCTACACCTTC
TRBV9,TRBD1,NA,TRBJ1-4,CASSVETGDEKLFF,TGTGCCAGCAGCGTAGAAACAGGGGATGAAAAACTGTTTTTT
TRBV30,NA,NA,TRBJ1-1,CAWRPGTSRSMAFF,TGTGCCTGGAGGCCAGGGACTTCTAGGTCGATGGCTTTCTTT
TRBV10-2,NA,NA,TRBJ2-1,CASRSAPIYNEQFF,TGCGCCAGCAGGAGTGCACCGATTTACAATGAGCAGTTCTTC
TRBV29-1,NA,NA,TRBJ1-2,CSVGTAANYGYTF,TGCAGCGTTGGGACAGCAGCTAACTATGGCTACACCTTC
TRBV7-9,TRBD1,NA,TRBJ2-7,CASSREGQGSYEQYF,TGTGCCAGCAGCCGCGAGGGACAGGGCTCCTACGAGCAGTACTTC
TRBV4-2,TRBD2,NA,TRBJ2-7,CASSPTSGSSYEQYF,TGTGCCAGCAGCCCGACTAGCGGGTCCTCCTACGAGCAGTACTTC
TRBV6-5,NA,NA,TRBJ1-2,CASSYAGGSNYGYTF,TGTGCCAGCAGTTACGCGGGAGGCTCTAACTATGGCTACACCTTC
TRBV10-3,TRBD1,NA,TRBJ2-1,CAISGFPGQGLNEQFF,TGTGCCATCAGCGGCTTCCCGGGACAGGGGCTTAATGAGCAGTTCTTC
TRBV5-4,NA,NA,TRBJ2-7,CASSYGPGYEQYF,TGTGCCAGCAGCTACGGACCGGGTTACGAGCAGTACTTC
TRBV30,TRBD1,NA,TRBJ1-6,CAWEPGQINSPLHF,TGTGCCTGGGAACCGGGACAGATTAATTCACCCCTCCACTTT
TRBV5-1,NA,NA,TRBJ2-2,CASSLARGWTGELFF,TGCGCCAGCAGCTTGGCAAGGGGGTGGACCGGGGAGCTGTTTTTT
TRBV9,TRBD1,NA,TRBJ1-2,CASSPGQGDYGYTF,TGTGCCAGCAGCCCCGGACAGGGGGACTATGGCTACACCTTC
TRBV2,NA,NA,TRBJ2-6,CASSPLQTSGANVLTF,TGTGCCAGCAGCCCCCTACAGACCTCTGGGGCCAACGTCCTGACTTTC
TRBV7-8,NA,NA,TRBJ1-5,CARRAGHQPQHF,TGTGCCCGCCGGGCAGGGCATCAGCCCCAGCATTTT
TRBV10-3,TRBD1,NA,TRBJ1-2,CAIRGQGTGNYGYTF,TGTGCCATCCGGGGACAGGGGACAGGAAACTATGGCTACACCTTC
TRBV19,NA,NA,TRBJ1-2,CASIGVREYGYTF,TGTGCCAGTATTGGGGTCAGGGAGTATGGCTACACCTTC
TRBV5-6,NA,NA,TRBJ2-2,CASSFQANTGELFF,TGTGCCAGCAGCTTCCAGGCCAACACCGGGGAGCTGTTTTTT
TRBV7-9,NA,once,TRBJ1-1,CASSLAPREGTEAFF,TGTGCCAGCAGCTTAGCTCCCAGGGAGGGCACTGAAGCTTTCTTT
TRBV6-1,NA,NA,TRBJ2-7,CASSESRYEQYF,TGTGCCAGCAGTGAATCACGGTACGAGCAGTACTTC
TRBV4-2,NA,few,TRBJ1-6,CASSPGGSPLHF,TGTGCCAGCAGCCCCGGGGGGTCACCCCTCCACTTT
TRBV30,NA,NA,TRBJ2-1,CAWSPGALYNEQFF,TGTGCCTGGAGCCCAGGGGCTCTCTACAATGAGCAGTTCTTC
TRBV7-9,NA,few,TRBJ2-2,CASSTIAAGELFF,TGTGCCAGCAGCACTATCGCCGCCGGGGAGCTGTTTTTT
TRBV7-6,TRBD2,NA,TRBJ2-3,CASTSLAGSTDTQYF,TGTGCCAGCACCTCGCTAGCGGGAAGCACAGATACGCAGTATTTT
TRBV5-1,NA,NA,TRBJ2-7,CASKNDHNSYEQYF,TGCGCCAGCAAAAACGATCACAACTCCTACGAGCAGTACTTC
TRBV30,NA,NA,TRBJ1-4,CAWGEGGTNEKLFF,TGTGCCTGGGGGGAGGGAGGAACTAATGAAAAACTGTTTTTT
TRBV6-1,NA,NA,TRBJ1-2,CASIGYYGYTF,TGTGCCAGCATCGGGTACTATGGCTACACCTTC
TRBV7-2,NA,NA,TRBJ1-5,CASSRGTGPNLSQHF,TGTGCCAGCAGCAGAGGGACGGGGCCGAATCTGTCCCAGCATTTT
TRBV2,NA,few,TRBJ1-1,CASRGPQNTEAFF,TGTGCCAGCAGGGGACCTCAGAACACTGAAGCTTTCTTT
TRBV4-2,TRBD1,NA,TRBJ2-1,CASSHFGQGDYNEQFF,TGTGCCAGCAGCCACTTTGGTCAGGGGGATTACAATGAGCAGTTCTTC
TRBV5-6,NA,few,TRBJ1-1,CASSKNTEAFF,TGTGCCAGCAGCAAGAACACTGAAGCTTTCTTT
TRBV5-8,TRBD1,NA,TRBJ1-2,CASSLVLPSAGGGYTF,TGTGCCAGCAGCTTGGTATTACCCTCTGCAGGGGGTGGCTACACCTTC
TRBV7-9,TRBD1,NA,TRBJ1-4,CASSSPSGQVATNEKLFF,TGTGCCAGCAGCTCCCCGTCCGGACAGGTAGCAACTAATGAAAAACTGTTTTTT
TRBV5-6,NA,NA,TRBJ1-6,CASSSNSPLHF,TGTGCCAGCAGTTCGAATTCACCCCTCCACTTT
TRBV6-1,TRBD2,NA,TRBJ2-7,CASSELAGGPIYEQYF,TGTGCCAGCAGTGAACTAGCGGGGGGCCCTATCTACGAGCAGTACTTC
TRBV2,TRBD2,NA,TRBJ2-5,CATSTSRKETQYF,TGTGCCACCTCGACTAGCCGCAAAGAGACCCAGTACTTC
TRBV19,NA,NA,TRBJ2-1,CASSRSGASSYNEQFF,TGTGCCAGTAGTCGTAGCGGAGCTAGCTCCTACAATGAGCAGTTCTTC
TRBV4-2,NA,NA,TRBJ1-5,CASSQDRGGGQPQHF,TGTGCCAGCAGCCAAGACAGGGGTGGGGGTCAGCCCCAGCATTTT
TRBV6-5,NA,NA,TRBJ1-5,CASRAGIKDQPQHF,TGTGCCAGCAGGGCAGGGATAAAGGATCAGCCCCAGCATTTT
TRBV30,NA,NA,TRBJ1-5,CAWSAQGRSNQPQHF,TGTGCCTGGAGTGCACAGGGACGGAGCAATCAGCCCCAGCATTTT
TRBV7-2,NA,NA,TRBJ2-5,CASSIGETQYF,TGTGCCAGCAGCATAGGGGAGACCCAGTACTTC
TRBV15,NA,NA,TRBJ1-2,CATSRTREGGGYTF,TGTGCCACCAGCAGAACCCGCGAAGGGGGTGGCTACACCTTC
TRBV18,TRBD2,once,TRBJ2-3,CASSTTTSGVRGTQYF,TGTGCCAGCTCAACCACCACTAGCGGGGTTAGGGGTACGCAGTATTTT
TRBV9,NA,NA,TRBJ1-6,CASSVALGENSPLHF,TGTGCCAGCAGCGTAGCTCTAGGGGAGAATTCACCCCTCCACTTT